This T cell receptor (beta chain) was obtained from a study of response to subunit inactivated influenza vaccine. Study outcomes and limitations: The authors suggested that every seasonal influenza vaccination recruits few new T cells.

The table lists this clonotype with a few counts. Antigen specificity is unknown. From the RT-PCR reads, TCRdb called clonotypes with MiXCR, one entry per CDR3 protein. The sample yields around 650,000 distinct CDR3 sequences, approximately 15% seen once. V lost 2 bases to trimming and J lost 4 bases, with 12 bases between them. This CDR3 region has 15 residues. Germline V CDR1 and CDR2: KGHSH, LQKENI. The TCR was taken from a man aged 50-59 years who received an inactivated influenza vaccine. The source material was PBMCs from blood, sampled 11 to 12 days after vaccination. The chain uses TRBV18 and TRBJ2-1, with D tentatively TRBD1 or TRBD2 (6 bases each). For the CDR3, the DNA is TGTGCCAGCTCACCATCATGGGGGGCGTACAATGAGCAGTTCTTC. Protein product: CASSPSWGAYNEQFF.